This T cell receptor beta chain was identified in a study of CD8 T cells in Susac syndrome. Per germline, CDR1 MGHRA and CDR2 YSYEKL. Trimming stripped 0 bases from V and 1 base from J, with 15 bases between. The CDR3 is made up of 17 amino acids. Random hexamers were used to reverse transcribe an amount of about 0.5 to 1 ug RNA. Each CDR3 protein gets one entry after TCRdb re-called the immunoSEQ multiplex PCR reads with MiXCR. Found here are about 130,000 distinct CDR3 sequences, around 94% of them singletons; the top ten hold around 0.2%. CD8+ and CD4+ T cells from blood underwent TCR beta sequencing, which was carried out in a high-throughput format.

This chain uses TRBV4-1 with TRBJ1-2; D is undetermined. This sequence was found in a human donor with Susac syndrome. The sequencing input was CD8+ T cells from PBMCs. The CDR3 DNA reads as TGCGCCAGCAGCCAAGAGGGGTACCATGAATTTAACTATGGCTACACCTTC. This gives the protein CASSQEGYHEFNYGYTF.